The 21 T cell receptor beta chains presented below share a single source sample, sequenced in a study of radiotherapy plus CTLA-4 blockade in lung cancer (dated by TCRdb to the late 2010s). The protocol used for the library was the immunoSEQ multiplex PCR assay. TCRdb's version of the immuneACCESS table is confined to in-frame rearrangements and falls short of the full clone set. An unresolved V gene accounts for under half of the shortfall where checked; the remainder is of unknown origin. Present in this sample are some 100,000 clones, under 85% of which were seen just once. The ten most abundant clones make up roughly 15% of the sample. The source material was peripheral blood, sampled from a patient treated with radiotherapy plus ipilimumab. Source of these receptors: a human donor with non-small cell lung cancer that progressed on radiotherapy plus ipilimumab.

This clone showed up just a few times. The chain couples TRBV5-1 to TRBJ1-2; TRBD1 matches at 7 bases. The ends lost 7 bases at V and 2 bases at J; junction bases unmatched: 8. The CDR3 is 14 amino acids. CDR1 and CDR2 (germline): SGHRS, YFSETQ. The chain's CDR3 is CASQLQTGNYGYTF. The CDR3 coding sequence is TGCGCCAGCCAATTACAGACAGGGAACTATGGCTACACCTTC.

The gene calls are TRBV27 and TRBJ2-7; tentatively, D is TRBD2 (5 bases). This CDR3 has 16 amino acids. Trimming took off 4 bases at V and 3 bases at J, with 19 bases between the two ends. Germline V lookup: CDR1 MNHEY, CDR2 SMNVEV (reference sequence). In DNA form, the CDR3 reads TGTGCCAGCAGTTCAACCCGGACTGTGGCCCGCTACGAGCAGTACTTC. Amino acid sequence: CASSSTRTVARYEQYF.

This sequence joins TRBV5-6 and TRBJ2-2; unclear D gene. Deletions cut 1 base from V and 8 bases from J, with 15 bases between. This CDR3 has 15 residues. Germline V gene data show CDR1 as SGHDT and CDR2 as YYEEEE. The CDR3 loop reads CASSLLGRGGGELFF. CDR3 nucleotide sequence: TGTGCCAGCAGCTTGTTGGGCCGCGGTGGTGGGGAGCTGTTTTTT.

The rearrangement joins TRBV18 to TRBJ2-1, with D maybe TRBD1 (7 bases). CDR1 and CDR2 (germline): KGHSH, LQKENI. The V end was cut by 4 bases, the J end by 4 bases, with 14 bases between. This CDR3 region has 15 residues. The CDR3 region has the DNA TGTGCCAGCTCACTAGCAGGGGGGCGATACAATGAGCAGTTCTTC. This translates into CASSLAGGRYNEQFF. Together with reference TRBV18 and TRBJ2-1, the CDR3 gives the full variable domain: NAGVMQNPRHLVRRRGQEARLRCSPMKGHSHVYWYRQLPEEGLKFMVYLQKENIIDESGMPKERFSAEFPKEGPSILRIQQVVRGDSAAYFCASSLAGGRYNEQFFGPGTRLTVL.

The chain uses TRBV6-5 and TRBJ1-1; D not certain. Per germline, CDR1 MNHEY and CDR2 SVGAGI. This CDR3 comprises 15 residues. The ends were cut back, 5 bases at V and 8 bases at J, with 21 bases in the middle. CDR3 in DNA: TGTGCCAGCAGTAAAAGCCTCCATAGCGGGATGGAAGCTTTCTTT. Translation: CASSKSLHSGMEAFF.

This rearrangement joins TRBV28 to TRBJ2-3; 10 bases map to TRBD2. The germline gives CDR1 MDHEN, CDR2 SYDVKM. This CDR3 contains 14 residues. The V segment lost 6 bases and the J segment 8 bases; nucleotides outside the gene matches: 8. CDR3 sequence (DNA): TGTGCCAGCAGAACCAGCGGGGGGGCCGGTACGCAGTATTTT. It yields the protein CASRTSGGAGTQYF.

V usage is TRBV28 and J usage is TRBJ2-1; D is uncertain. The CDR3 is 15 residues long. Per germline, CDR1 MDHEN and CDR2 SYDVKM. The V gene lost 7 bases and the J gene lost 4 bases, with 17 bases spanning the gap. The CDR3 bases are TGTGCCAGCACCCCCTCTGGTGGTAATTACAATGAGCAGTTCTTC. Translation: CASTPSGGNYNEQFF.

CDR3 sequence reads: CAIGDRADTQYF. Written as DNA, the CDR3 is TGTGCCATCGGCGATCGGGCAGATACGCAGTATTTT. The chain combines TRBV10-3 with TRBJ2-3; D is undetermined. The CDR3 is made up of 12 amino acids. Trimming removed 8 bases from V and 4 bases from J, with 10 bases in between. Germline loops: CDR1 ENHRY, CDR2 SYGVKD.

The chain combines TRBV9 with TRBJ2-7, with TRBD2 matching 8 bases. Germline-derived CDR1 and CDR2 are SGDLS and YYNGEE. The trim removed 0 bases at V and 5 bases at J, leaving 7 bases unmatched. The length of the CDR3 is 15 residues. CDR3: CASSVAGREDHEQYF. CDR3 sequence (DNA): TGTGCCAGCAGCGTAGCGGGGCGGGAGGATCACGAGCAGTACTTC.

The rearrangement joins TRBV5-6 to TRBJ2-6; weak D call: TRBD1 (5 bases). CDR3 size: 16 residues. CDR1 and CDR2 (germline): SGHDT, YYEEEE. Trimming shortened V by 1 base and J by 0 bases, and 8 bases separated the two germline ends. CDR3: CASSLQGSSGANVLTF. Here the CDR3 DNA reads TGTGCCAGCAGCTTGCAGGGTAGCTCTGGGGCCAACGTCCTGACTTTC.

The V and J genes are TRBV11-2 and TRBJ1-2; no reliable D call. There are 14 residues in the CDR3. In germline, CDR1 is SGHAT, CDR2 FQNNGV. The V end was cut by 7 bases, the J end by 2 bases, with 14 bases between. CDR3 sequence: CASKPSAGNYGYTF. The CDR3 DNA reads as TGTGCCAGCAAGCCCTCAGCCGGCAACTATGGCTACACCTTC.

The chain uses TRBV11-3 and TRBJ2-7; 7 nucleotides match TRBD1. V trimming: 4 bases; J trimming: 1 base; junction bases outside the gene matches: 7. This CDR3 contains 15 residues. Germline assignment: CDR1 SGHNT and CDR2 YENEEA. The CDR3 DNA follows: TGTGCCAGCAGCTCCACGGACAGGACATCCTACGAGCAGTACTTC. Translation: CASSSTDRTSYEQYF.

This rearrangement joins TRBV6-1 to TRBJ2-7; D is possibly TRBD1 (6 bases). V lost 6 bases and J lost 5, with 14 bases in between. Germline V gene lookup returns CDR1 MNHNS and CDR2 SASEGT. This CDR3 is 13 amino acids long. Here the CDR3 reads CASRGALVHEQYF. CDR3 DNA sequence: TGTGCCAGCAGGGGGGCCCTCGTCCACGAGCAGTACTTC.

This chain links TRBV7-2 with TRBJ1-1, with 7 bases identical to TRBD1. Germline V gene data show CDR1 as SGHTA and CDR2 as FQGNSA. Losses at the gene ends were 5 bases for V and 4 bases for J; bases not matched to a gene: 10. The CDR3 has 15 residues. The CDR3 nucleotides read TGTGCCAGCAGCCCTGCCCAGGGGGTAGGCACTGAAGCTTTCTTT. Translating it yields CASSPAQGVGTEAFF. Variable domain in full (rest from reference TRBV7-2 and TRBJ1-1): GAGVSQSPSNKVTEKGKDVELRCDPISGHTALYWYRQSLGQGLEFLIYFQGNSAPDKSGLPSDRFSAERTGGSVSTLTIQRTQQEDSAVYLCASSPAQGVGTEAFFGQGTRLTVV.

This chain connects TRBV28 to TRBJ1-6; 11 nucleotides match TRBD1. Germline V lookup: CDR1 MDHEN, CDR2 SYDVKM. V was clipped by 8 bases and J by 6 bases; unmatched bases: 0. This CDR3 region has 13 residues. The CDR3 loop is CASGQGANSPLHF. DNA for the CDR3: TGTGCCAGCGGACAGGGGGCTAATTCACCCCTCCACTTT.

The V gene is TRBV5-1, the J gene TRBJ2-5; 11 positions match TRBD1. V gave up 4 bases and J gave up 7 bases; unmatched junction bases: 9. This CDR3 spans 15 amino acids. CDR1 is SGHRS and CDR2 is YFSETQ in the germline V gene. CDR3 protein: CASSPTGQGVGTQYF. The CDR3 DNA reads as TGCGCCAGCAGCCCCACGGGACAGGGGGTGGGGACCCAGTACTTC.

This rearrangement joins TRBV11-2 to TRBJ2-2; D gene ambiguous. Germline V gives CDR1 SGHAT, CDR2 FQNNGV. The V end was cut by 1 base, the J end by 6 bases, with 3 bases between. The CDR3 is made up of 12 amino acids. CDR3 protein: CASSLGPGELFF. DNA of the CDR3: TGTGCCAGCAGCTTAGGGCCCGGGGAGCTGTTTTTT.

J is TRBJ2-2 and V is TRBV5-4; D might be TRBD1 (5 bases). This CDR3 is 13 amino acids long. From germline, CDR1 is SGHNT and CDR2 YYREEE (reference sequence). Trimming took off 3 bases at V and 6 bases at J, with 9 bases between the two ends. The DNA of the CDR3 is TGTGCCAGCAGCTCAATACAGGCCGGGGAGCTGTTTTTT. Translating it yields CASSSIQAGELFF.

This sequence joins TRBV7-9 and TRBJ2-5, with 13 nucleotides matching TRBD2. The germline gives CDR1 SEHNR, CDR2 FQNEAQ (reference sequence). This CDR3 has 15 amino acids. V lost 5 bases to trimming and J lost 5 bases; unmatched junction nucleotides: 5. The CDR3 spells CASSRGLAGVETQYF. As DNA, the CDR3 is TGTGCCAGCAGCCGCGGACTAGCGGGAGTGGAGACCCAGTACTTC.

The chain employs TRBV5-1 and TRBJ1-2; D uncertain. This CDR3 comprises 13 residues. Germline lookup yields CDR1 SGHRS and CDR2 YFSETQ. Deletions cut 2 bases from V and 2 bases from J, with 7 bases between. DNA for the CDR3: TGCGCCAGCAGCTTCACAACGAACTATGGCTACACCTTC. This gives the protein CASSFTTNYGYTF.

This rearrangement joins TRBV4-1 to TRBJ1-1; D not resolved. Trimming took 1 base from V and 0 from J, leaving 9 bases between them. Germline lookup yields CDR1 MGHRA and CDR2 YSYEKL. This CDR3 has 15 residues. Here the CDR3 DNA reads TGCGCCAGCAGCCAAGGCGGGCCATTGAACACTGAAGCTTTCTTT. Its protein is CASSQGGPLNTEAFF.